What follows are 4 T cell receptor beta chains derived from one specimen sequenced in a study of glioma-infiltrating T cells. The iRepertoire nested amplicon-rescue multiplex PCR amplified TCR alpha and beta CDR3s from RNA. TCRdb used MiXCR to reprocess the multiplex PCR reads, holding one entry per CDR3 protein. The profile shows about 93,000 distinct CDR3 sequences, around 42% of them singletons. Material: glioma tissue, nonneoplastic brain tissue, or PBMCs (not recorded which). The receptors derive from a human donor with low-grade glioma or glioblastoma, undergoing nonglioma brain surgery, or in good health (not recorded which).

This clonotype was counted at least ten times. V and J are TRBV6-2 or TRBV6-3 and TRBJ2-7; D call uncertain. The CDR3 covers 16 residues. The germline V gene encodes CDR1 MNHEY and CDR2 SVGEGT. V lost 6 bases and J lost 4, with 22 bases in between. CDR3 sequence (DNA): TGTGCCAGCAGCCGAATGCCTAGGGTGGACCGGTACGAGCAGTACTTC. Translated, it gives CASSRMPRVDRYEQYF.

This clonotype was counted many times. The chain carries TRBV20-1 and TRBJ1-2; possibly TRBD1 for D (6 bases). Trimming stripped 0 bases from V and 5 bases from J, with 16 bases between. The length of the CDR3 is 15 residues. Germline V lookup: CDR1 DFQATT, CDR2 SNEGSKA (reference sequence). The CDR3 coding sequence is TGCAGTGCTAGAGATCTTTGGGCGGGGACATATGGCTACACCTTC. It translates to CSARDLWAGTYGYTF.

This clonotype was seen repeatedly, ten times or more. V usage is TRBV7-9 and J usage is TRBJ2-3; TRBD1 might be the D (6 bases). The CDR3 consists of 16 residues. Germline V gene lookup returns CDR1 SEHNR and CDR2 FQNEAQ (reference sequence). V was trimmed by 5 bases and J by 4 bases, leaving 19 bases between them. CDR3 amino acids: CASSAPTGFPSDTQYF. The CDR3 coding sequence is TGTGCCAGCAGCGCTCCGACAGGTTTTCCTTCAGATACGCAGTATTTT. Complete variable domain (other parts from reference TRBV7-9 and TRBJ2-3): DTGVSQNPRHKITKRGQNVTFRCDPISEHNRLYWYRQTLGQGPEFLTYFQNEAQLEKSRLLSDRFSAERPKGSFSTLEIQRTEQGDSAMYLCASSAPTGFPSDTQYFGPGTRLTVL.

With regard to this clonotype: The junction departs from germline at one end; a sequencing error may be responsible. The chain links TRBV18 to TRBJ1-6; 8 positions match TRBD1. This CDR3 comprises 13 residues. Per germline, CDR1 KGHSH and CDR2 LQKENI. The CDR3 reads CETGQENNSPLRF. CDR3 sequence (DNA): TGTGAAACGGGACAGGAGAATAATTCACCCCTCCGCTTT.